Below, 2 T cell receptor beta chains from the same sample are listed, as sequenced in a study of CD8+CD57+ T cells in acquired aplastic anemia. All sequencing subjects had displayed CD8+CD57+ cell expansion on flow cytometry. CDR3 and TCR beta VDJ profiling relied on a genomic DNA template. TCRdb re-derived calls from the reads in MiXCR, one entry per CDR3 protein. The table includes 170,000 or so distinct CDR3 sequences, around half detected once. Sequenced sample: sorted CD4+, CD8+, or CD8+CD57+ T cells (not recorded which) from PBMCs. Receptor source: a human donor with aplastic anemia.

DNA for the CDR3: TGTGCCAGCAGCCCGCACGGGGCGGCAGGAGTAGAGACCCAGTACTTC. Translating it yields CASSPHGAAGVETQYF. The chain links TRBV11-3 to TRBJ2-5, with D perhaps given as TRBD1 or TRBD2 (5 bases each). Germline assignment: CDR1 SGHNT and CDR2 YENEEA. The CDR3 loop spans 16 amino acids. The V end was cut by 5 bases, the J end by 4 bases, with 20 bases between.

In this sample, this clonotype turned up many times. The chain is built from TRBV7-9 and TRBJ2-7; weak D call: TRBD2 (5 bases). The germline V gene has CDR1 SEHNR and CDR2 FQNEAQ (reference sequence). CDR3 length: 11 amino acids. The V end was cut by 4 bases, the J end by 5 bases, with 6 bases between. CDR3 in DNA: TGTGCCAGCAGCTCCGGGGACGAGCAGTACTTC. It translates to CASSSGDEQYF.